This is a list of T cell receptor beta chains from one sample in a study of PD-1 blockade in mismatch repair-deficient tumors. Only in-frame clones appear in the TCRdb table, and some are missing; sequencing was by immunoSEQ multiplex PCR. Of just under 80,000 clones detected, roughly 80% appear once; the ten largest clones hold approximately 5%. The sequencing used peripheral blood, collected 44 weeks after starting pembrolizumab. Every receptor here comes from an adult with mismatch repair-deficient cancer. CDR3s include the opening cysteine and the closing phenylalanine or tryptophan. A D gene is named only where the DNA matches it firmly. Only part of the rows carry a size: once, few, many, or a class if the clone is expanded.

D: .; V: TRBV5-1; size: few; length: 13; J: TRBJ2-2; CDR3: CASRRDGTGELFF; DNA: TGCGCCAGCAGGCGGGATGGCACCGGGGAGCTGTTTTTT
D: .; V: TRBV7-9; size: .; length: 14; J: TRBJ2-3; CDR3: CASSLTELRDTQYF; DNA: TGTGCCAGCAGTCTGACGGAGCTCCGCGATACGCAGTATTTT
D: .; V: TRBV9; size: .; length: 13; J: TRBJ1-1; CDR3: CASSVAGDTEAFF; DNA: TGTGCCAGCAGCGTAGCGGGGGACACTGAAGCTTTCTTT
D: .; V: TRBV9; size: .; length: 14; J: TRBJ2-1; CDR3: CASSVGTNYNEQFF; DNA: TGTGCCAGCAGCGTAGGGACTAACTACAATGAGCAGTTCTTC
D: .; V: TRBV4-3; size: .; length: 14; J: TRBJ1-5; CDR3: CASSQDLTNQPQHF; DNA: TGCGCCAGCAGCCAAGATCTGACGAATCAGCCCCAGCATTTT
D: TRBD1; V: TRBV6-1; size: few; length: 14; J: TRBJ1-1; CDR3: CASSVTGSYTEAFF; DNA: TGTGCCAGCAGTGTGACAGGGTCCTACACTGAAGCTTTCTTT
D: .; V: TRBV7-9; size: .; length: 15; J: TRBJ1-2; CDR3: CASSSLGGADYGYTF; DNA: TGTGCCAGCAGCTCCCTGGGAGGGGCGGATTATGGCTACACCTTC
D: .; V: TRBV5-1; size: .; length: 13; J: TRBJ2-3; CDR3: CASLSTSTDTQYF; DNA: TGCGCCAGCCTAAGTACAAGCACAGATACGCAGTATTTT
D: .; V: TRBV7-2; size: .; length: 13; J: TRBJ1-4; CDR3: CASSLQGREKLFF; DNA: TGTGCCAGCAGCTTACAGGGACGGGAAAAACTGTTTTTT
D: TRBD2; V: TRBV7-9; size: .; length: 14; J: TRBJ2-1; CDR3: CASSFLGTSSEQFF; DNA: TGTGCCAGCAGCTTTCTAGGGACTAGCAGTGAGCAGTTCTTC
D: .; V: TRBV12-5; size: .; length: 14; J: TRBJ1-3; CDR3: CASASLPSGNTIYF; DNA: TGTGCTAGTGCCTCCCTCCCCTCTGGAAACACCATATATTTT
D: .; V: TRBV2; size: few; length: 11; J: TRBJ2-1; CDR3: CASSDFRPLFF; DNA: TGTGCCAGCAGTGATTTTCGTCCGCTGTTCTTC
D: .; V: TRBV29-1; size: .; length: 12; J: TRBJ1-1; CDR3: CSVVWGDTEAFF; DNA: TGCAGCGTTGTATGGGGAGACACTGAAGCTTTCTTT
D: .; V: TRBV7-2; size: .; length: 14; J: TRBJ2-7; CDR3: CASTLDTGFGEQYF; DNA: TGTGCCAGCACCCTCGATACGGGGTTCGGCGAGCAGTACTTC
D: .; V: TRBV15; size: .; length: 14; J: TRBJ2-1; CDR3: CATSIPGGGYEQFF; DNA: TGTGCCACCAGTATCCCTGGGGGAGGCTATGAGCAGTTCTTC
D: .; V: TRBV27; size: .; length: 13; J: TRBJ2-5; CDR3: CASSFGPVETQYF; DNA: TGTGCCAGCAGCTTTGGGCCGGTAGAGACCCAGTACTTC
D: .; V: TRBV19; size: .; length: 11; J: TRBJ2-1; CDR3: CASTSVYEQFF; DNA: TGTGCCAGTACCAGCGTATATGAGCAGTTCTTC
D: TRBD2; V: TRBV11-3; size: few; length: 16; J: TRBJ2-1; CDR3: CASRRSTSGPYNEQFF; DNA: TGTGCCAGCAGACGTTCTACTAGCGGCCCCTACAATGAGCAGTTCTTC
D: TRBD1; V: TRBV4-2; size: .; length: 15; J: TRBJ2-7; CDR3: CASSPRDRNFYEQYF; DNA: TGTGCCAGCAGCCCCCGGGACAGGAATTTCTACGAGCAGTACTTC
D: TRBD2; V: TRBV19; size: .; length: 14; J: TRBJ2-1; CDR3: CASSITGLAGEQFF; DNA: TGTGCCAGTAGTATAACGGGACTAGCCGGAGAGCAGTTCTTC
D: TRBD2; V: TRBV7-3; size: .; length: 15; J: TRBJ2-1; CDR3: CASSPTTSGRGGQFF; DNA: TGTGCCAGCAGCCCTACGACTAGCGGGAGAGGGGGGCAGTTCTTC
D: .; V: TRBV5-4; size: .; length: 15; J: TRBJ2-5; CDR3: CASSSRGDFTETQYF; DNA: TGTGCCAGCAGCTCCCGAGGGGATTTCACAGAGACCCAGTACTTC
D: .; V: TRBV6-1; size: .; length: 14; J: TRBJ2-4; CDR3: CASSPRTGRDIQYF; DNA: TGTGCCAGCAGTCCCCGGACAGGGAGGGACATTCAGTACTTC
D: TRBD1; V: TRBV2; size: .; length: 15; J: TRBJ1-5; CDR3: CASSSLAGGSQPQHF; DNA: TGTGCCAGCAGTTCCCTGGCAGGGGGTTCTCAGCCCCAGCATTTT
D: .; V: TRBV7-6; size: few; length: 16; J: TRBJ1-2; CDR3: CASSFSRGRSNYGYTF; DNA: TGTGCCAGCAGCTTTTCTCGTGGACGGTCTAACTATGGCTACACCTTC
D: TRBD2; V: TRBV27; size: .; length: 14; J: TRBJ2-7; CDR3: CASRPGTNTYEQYF; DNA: TGTGCCAGCAGACCCGGGACTAACACCTACGAGCAGTACTTC